These T cell receptor beta chains were read from a single sample in a study of T-cell memory formation after mild COVID-19. MiXCR was run by TCRdb on the 5' RACE reads, yielding one entry per CDR3 protein. Of some 350,000 distinct CDR3 sequences in the sample, 15% to 20% were seen once. Source material: PBMCs or a T cell subset sorted from them (not recorded which). These receptors were obtained from a man between 18 and 29 years old who had mild COVID-19 (a few samples of this study predate the infection). Cell type and time point are not known. The CDR3 runs from the conserved cysteine through the conserved F or W. A D gene is named only where the DNA matches it firmly. Clone size is shown for a subset of rows, as once, few, many or a class of expanded clone.

D: NA
V: TRBV19
J: TRBJ2-5
size: many
CDR3: CAISPPGTVRETQYF
DNA: TGTGCCATCTCACCGCCGGGGACTGTACGAGAGACCCAGTACTTC

D: TRBD2
V: TRBV5-1
J: TRBJ2-5
size: few
CDR3: CASSLVLAGRETQYF
DNA: TGCGCCAGCAGCTTGGTCCTAGCGGGGCGGGAGACCCAGTACTTC

D: NA
V: TRBV10-3
J: TRBJ2-4
size: few
CDR3: CSTGRAQNIQYF
DNA: TGTTCGACCGGCAGGGCCCAAAACATTCAGTACTTC

D: NA
V: TRBV7-9
J: TRBJ2-3
size: many
CDR3: CASSPRWGTDTQYF
DNA: TGTGCCAGCAGCCCCCGGTGGGGCACAGATACGCAGTATTTT

D: NA
V: TRBV28
J: TRBJ1-5
size: NA
CDR3: CASTGRAQPQHF
DNA: TGTGCCAGCACTGGCAGGGCTCAGCCCCAGCATTTT

D: NA
V: TRBV10-2
J: TRBJ2-1
size: NA
CDR3: CASSESVRQLWRGSYNEQFF
DNA: TGCGCCAGCAGTGAGTCAGTACGGCAGCTCTGGCGCGGCTCCTACAATGAGCAGTTCTTC

D: TRBD2
V: TRBV3-1
J: TRBJ2-2
size: NA
CDR3: CASSHLAGGNTGELFF
DNA: TGTGCCAGCAGCCACCTAGCGGGGGGTAACACCGGGGAGCTGTTTTTT

D: TRBD1
V: TRBV5-1
J: TRBJ2-5
size: many
CDR3: CASSSTGPETQYF
DNA: TGCGCCAGCAGCTCGACAGGGCCGGAGACCCAGTACTTC

D: TRBD2
V: TRBV4-1
J: TRBJ2-7
size: NA
CDR3: CASSLLPGLANEQYF
DNA: TGCGCCAGCAGCCTCCTACCGGGACTAGCAAACGAGCAGTACTTC

D: NA
V: TRBV20-1
J: TRBJ2-7
size: NA
CDR3: CRPLTGAPSPCYEQYF
DNA: TGCAGACCCTTGACCGGGGCTCCATCCCCCTGCTACGAGCAGTACTTC

D: NA
V: TRBV9
J: TRBJ2-2
size: many
CDR3: CASSVAYRGGELFF
DNA: TGTGCCAGCAGCGTAGCTTACCGGGGCGGGGAGCTGTTTTTT

D: NA
V: TRBV7-8
J: TRBJ2-7
size: few
CDR3: CASSFDYEQYF
DNA: TGTGCCAGCAGCTTCGACTACGAGCAGTACTTC

D: NA
V: TRBV7-3
J: TRBJ2-2
size: many
CDR3: CASRPSRGNTGELFF
DNA: TGTGCCAGCAGGCCGTCCAGGGGGAACACCGGGGAGCTGTTTTTT

D: NA
V: TRBV11-2
J: TRBJ2-3
size: many
CDR3: CASSLTIDTQYF
DNA: TGTGCCAGCAGCCTCACGATAGATACGCAGTATTTT

D: NA
V: TRBV3-1
J: TRBJ1-6
size: NA
CDR3: CASSQDQVNSPLHF
DNA: TGTGCCAGCAGCCAAGATCAAGTGAATTCACCCCTCCACTTT

D: NA
V: TRBV6-2/TRBV6-3
J: TRBJ2-5
size: few
CDR3: CASSPGHTSETQYF
DNA: TGTGCCAGCAGCCCGGGACACACCTCAGAGACCCAGTACTTC

D: NA
V: TRBV30
J: TRBJ2-2
size: few
CDR3: CAVLGSSGELFF
DNA: TGTGCGGTCCTCGGTTCTTCCGGGGAGCTGTTTTTT

D: TRBD2
V: TRBV7-3
J: TRBJ2-1
size: few
CDR3: CASSPLAGGRAEQFF
DNA: TGTGCCAGCAGCCCGCTAGCGGGGGGGCGTGCGGAGCAGTTCTTC

D: TRBD2
V: TRBV3-1
J: TRBJ2-1
size: NA
CDR3: CASSHDSGVPYNEQFF
DNA: TGTGCCAGCAGCCACGATAGCGGGGTCCCCTACAATGAGCAGTTCTTC

D: TRBD1
V: TRBV10-3
J: TRBJ1-2
size: once
CDR3: CAISEDRVYYGYTF
DNA: TGTGCCATCAGTGAGGACAGGGTTTACTATGGCTACACCTTC

D: NA
V: TRBV12-5
J: TRBJ1-1
size: NA
CDR3: CASGYTVWAEAFF
DNA: TGTGCTAGTGGATATACTGTTTGGGCTGAAGCTTTCTTT

D: TRBD1
V: TRBV3-1
J: TRBJ2-7
size: NA
CDR3: CASSPTGGYYYEQYF
DNA: TGTGCCAGCAGCCCGACAGGGGGCTATTACTACGAGCAGTACTTC

D: NA
V: TRBV18
J: TRBJ2-5
size: few
CDR3: CASSRDSRGETQYF
DNA: TGTGCCAGCTCAAGAGACAGTCGGGGAGAGACCCAGTACTTC

D: TRBD1
V: TRBV9
J: TRBJ1-6
size: few
CDR3: CASMDRVFYNSPLHF
DNA: TGTGCCAGCATGGACAGGGTGTTTTATAATTCACCCCTCCACTTT

D: TRBD2
V: TRBV20-1
J: TRBJ2-2
size: NA
CDR3: CSARALAGGYTGELFF
DNA: TGCAGTGCTAGAGCCCTAGCGGGGGGCTACACCGGGGAGCTGTTTTTT

D: NA
V: TRBV15
J: TRBJ2-6
size: few
CDR3: CATSPEAWAGANVLTF
DNA: TGTGCCACCAGCCCGGAGGCATGGGCTGGGGCCAACGTCCTGACTTTC

D: NA
V: TRBV5-1
J: TRBJ2-2
size: few
CDR3: CASSPAGWGTGELFF
DNA: TGCGCCAGCAGCCCCGCAGGGTGGGGGACCGGGGAGCTGTTTTTT

D: TRBD2
V: TRBV6-2/TRBV6-3
J: TRBJ2-3
size: few
CDR3: CASSWGTSGSTDTQYF
DNA: TGTGCCAGCAGTTGGGGGACTAGCGGAAGCACAGATACGCAGTATTTT

D: NA
V: TRBV4-1
J: TRBJ1-2
size: NA
CDR3: CASSPTGLGGIYGYTF
DNA: TGCGCCAGCAGCCCCACGGGGTTGGGGGGCATCTATGGCTACACCTTC

D: NA
V: TRBV5-5
J: TRBJ2-1
size: few
CDR3: CASSLPGAYNEQFF
DNA: TGTGCCAGCAGTCTACCGGGGGCCTACAATGAGCAGTTCTTC

D: TRBD2
V: TRBV12-3/TRBV12-4
J: TRBJ2-1
size: NA
CDR3: CASSLTSGGAHEQFF
DNA: TGTGCCAGCAGTTTAACTAGCGGGGGGGCCCATGAGCAGTTCTTC

D: NA
V: TRBV29-1
J: TRBJ1-2
size: NA
CDR3: CSVVWGEGYTF
DNA: TGCAGCGTTGTGTGGGGAGAAGGCTACACCTTC

D: TRBD1
V: TRBV12-3/TRBV12-4
J: TRBJ1-5
size: few
CDR3: CASSRQGSQPQHF
DNA: TGTGCCAGCAGTCGACAGGGCTCCCAGCCCCAGCATTTT

D: NA
V: TRBV4-3
J: TRBJ2-1
size: few
CDR3: CASSPRGARGEKQFF
DNA: TGCGCCAGCAGCCCCCGAGGTGCCAGGGGCGAAAAGCAGTTCTTC

D: TRBD1
V: TRBV4-3
J: TRBJ2-1
size: NA
CDR3: CASSPRAQGAYNEQFF
DNA: TGCGCCAGCAGCCCAAGAGCGCAGGGGGCATACAATGAGCAGTTCTTC

D: NA
V: TRBV4-3
J: TRBJ2-7
size: many
CDR3: CASSQETGGDEQYF
DNA: TGCGCCAGCAGCCAAGAAACAGGGGGGGACGAGCAGTACTTC

D: NA
V: TRBV7-9
J: TRBJ1-6
size: NA
CDR3: CASTSRGSSSYNSPLHF
DNA: TGTGCCAGCACCTCCCGGGGGTCGAGCTCCTATAATTCACCCCTCCACTTT

D: TRBD1
V: TRBV7-9
J: TRBJ1-4
size: few
CDR3: CASSRQGAVNEKLFF
DNA: TGTGCCAGCAGCAGACAGGGGGCTGTTAATGAAAAACTGTTTTTT

D: NA
V: TRBV19
J: TRBJ2-3
size: NA
CDR3: CASTEGWTDTQYF
DNA: TGTGCCAGTACCGAGGGTTGGACAGATACGCAGTATTTT

D: NA
V: TRBV24-1
J: TRBJ1-2
size: many
CDR3: CATSDFYYGYTF
DNA: TGTGCCACCAGTGATTTTTACTATGGCTACACCTTC

D: NA
V: TRBV15
J: TRBJ2-6
size: few
CDR3: CATSQGGSGANVLTF
DNA: TGTGCCACCAGTCAAGGAGGCTCTGGGGCCAACGTCCTGACTTTC

D: TRBD2
V: TRBV5-1
J: TRBJ2-4
size: few
CDR3: CASSLGPLAGGNRAKNIQYF
DNA: TGCGCCAGCAGCTTGGGACCACTGGCGGGGGGGAATAGAGCCAAAAACATTCAGTACTTC

D: NA
V: TRBV20-1
J: TRBJ2-3
size: NA
CDR3: CSATVGRSTDTQYF
DNA: TGCAGTGCTACCGTGGGACGCTCCACAGATACGCAGTATTTT

D: NA
V: TRBV20-1
J: TRBJ2-3
size: many
CDR3: CSAGLSPADTQYF
DNA: TGCAGTGCGGGTCTCTCCCCCGCGGATACGCAGTATTTT